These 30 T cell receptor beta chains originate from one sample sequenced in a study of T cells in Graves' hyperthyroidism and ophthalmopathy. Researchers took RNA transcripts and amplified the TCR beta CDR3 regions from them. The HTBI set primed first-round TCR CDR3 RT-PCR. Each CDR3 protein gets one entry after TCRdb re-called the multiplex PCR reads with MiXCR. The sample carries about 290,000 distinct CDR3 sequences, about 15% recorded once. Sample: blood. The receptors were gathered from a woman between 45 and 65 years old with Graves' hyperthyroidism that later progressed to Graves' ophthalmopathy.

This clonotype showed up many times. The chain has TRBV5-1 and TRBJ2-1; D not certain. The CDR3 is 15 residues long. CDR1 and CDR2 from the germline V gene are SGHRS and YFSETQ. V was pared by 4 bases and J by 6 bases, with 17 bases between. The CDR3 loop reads CASSGRSRLSNEQFF. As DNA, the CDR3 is TGCGCCAGCAGCGGCAGGTCTAGACTCAGCAATGAGCAGTTCTTC.

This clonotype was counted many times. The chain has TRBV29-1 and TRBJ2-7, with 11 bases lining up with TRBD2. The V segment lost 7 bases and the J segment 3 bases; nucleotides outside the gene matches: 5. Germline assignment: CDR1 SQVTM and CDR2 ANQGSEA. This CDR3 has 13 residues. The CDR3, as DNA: TGCAGCGCCCGGGGACTAGCGGTCTACGAGCAGTACTTC. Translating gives CSARGLAVYEQYF.

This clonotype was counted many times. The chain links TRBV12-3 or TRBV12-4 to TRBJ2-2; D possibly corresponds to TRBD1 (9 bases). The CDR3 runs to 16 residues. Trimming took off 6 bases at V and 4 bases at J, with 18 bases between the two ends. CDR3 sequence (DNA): TGTGCCAGCAGGCCACAGGGGGCGGGGGGCACCGGGGAGCTGTTTTTT. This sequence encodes CASRPQGAGGTGELFF.

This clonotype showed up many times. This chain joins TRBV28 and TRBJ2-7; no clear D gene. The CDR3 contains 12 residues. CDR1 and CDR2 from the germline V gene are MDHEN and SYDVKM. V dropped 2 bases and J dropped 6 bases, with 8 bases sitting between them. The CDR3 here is CASSLGLREQYF. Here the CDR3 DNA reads TGTGCCAGCAGTTTAGGTCTGCGCGAGCAGTACTTC.

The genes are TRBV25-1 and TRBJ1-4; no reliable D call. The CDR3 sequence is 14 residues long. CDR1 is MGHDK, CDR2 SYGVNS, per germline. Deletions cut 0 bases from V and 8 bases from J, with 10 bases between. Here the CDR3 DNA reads TGTGCCAGCAGTGAATATGGTGGAAGCGAAAAACTGTTTTTT. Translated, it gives CASSEYGGSEKLFF.

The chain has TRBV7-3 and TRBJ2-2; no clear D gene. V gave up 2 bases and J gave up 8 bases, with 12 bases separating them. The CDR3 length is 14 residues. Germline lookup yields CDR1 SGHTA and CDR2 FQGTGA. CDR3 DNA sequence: TGTGCCAGCAGCTTAGCATCCTGGAAAGGGGAGCTGTTTTTT. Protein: CASSLASWKGELFF.

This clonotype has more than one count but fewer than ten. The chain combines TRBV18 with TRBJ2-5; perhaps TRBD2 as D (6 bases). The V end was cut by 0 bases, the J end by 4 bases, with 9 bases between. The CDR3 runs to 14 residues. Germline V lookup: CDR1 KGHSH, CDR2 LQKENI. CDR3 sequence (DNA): TGTGCCAGCTCACCACCGGAGGGGAGAGAGACCCAGTACTTC. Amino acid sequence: CASSPPEGRETQYF.

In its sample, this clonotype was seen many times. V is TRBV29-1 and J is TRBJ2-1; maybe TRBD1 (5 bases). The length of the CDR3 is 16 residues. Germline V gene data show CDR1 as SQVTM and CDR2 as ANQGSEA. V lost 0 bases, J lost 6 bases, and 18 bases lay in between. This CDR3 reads CSVEDPDSNAVNEQFF. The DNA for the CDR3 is TGCAGCGTTGAAGATCCCGACAGCAATGCCGTCAATGAGCAGTTCTTC.

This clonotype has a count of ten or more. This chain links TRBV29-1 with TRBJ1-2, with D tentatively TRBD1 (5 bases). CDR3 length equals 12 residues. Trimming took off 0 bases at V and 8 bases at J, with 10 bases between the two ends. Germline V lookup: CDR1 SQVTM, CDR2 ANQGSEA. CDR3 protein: CSVEDGGRGYTF. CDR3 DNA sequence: TGCAGCGTTGAAGACGGGGGACGGGGCTACACCTTC. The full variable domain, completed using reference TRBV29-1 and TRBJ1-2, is SAVISQKPSRDICQRGTSLTIQCQVDSQVTMMFWYRQQPGQSLTLIATANQGSEATYESGFVIDKFPISRPNLTFSTLTVSNMSPEDSSIYLCSVEDGGRGYTFGSGTRLTVV.

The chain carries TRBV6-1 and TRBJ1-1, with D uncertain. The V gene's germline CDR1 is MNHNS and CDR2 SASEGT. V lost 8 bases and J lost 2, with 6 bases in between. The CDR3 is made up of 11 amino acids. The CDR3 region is CASVANTEAFF. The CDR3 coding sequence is TGTGCCAGCGTGGCCAACACTGAAGCTTTCTTT.

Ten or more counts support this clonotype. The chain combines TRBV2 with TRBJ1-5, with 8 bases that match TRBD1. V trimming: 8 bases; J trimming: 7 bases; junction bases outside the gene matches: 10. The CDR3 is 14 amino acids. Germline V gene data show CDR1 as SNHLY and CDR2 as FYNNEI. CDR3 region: CASGQGARLQPQHF. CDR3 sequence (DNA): TGTGCCAGCGGCCAGGGGGCGAGACTGCAGCCCCAGCATTTT.

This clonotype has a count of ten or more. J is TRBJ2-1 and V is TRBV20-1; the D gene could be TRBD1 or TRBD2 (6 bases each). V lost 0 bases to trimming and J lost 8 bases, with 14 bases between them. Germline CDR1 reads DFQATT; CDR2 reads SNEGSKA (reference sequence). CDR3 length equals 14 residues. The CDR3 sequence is CSARDPWGADEQFF. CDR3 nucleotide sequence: TGCAGTGCTAGAGACCCTTGGGGGGCTGATGAGCAGTTCTTC.

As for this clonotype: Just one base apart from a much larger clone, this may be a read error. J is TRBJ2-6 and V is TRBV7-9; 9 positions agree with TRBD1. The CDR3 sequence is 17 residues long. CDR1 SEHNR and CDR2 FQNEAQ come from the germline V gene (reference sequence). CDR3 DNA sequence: TGTGCCAGCAGCACATACAGGGGGCGGTCTGGGGCCAACGTCCTGATTTTC. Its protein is CASSTYRGRSGANVLIF.

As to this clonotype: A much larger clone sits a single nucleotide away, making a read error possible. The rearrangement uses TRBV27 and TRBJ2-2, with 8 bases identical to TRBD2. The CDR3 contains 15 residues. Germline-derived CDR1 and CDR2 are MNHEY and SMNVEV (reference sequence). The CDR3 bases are TGTGCCAGCAGTGTAGCGGGAAGGTTAACCGGGGAGCGGTTTTTT. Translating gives CASSVAGRLTGERFF.

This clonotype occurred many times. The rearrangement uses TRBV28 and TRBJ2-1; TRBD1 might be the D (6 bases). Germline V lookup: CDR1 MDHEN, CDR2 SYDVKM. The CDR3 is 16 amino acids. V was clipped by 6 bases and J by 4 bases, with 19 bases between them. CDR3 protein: CASSSLTGPRYNEQFF. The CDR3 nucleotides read TGTGCCAGCAGCTCATTGACAGGCCCCCGATACAATGAGCAGTTCTTC.

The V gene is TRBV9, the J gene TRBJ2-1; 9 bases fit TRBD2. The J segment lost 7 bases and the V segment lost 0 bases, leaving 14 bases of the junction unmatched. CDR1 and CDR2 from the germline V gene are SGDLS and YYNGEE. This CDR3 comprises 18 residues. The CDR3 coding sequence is TGTGCCAGCAGCGTAGCCCCCGCAGGAGCGGGAGGTTGGAATGAGCAGTTCTTC. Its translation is CASSVAPAGAGGWNEQFF.

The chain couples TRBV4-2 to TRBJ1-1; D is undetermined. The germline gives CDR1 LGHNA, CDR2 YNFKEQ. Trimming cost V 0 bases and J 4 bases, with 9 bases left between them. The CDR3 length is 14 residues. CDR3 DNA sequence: TGTGCCAGCAGCCAAGATTTTATGGGCACTGAAGCTTTCTTT. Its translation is CASSQDFMGTEAFF.

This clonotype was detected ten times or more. As DNA, the CDR3 is TGTGCCATCAGTGAGTCGGGCAGGCCTGATTCACCCCTCCACTTT. Translation gives CAISESGRPDSPLHF. The chain links TRBV10-3 to TRBJ1-6; D gene ambiguous. Germline V gene lookup returns CDR1 ENHRY and CDR2 SYGVKD. The CDR3 runs 15 residues. V shed 0 bases and J shed 8 bases, with 11 bases lying between them.

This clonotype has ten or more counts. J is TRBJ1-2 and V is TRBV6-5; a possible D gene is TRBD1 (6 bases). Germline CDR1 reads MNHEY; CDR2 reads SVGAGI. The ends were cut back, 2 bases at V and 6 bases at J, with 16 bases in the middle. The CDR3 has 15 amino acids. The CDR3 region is CASSYRAGAVDGYTF. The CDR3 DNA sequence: TGTGCCAGCAGTTACAGGGCAGGGGCGGTTGATGGCTACACCTTC.

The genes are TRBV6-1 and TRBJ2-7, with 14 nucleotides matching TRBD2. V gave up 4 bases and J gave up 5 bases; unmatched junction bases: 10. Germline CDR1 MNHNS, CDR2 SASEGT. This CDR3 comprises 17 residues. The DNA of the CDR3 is TGTGCCAGCAGTGCCGCGACTAGCGGGAGGGCCCGGGACGAGCAGTACTTC. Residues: CASSAATSGRARDEQYF.

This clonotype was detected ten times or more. The DNA of the CDR3 is TGTGCCAGCAGCCAACAGGGGTCTCGGGAGCAGTTCTTC. It specifies CASSQQGSREQFF. V usage is TRBV28 and J usage is TRBJ2-1; 7 positions match TRBD1. Germline CDR1 reads MDHEN; CDR2 reads SYDVKM. V lost 6 bases to trimming and J lost 10 bases; unmatched junction nucleotides: 9. The length of the CDR3 is 13 residues.

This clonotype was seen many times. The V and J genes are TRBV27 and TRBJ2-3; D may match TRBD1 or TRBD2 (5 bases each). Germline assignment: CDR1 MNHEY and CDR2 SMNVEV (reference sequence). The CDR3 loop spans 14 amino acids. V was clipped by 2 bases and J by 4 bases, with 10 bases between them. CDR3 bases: TGTGCCAGCAGTTTAAGGCGAGGGGCAGATACGCAGTATTTT. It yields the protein CASSLRRGADTQYF.

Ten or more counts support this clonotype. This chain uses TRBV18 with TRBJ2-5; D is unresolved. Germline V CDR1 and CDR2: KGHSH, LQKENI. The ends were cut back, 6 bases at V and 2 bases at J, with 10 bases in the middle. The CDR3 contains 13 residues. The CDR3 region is CASSRDLQETQYF. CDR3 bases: TGTGCCAGCTCCCGCGATCTTCAAGAGACCCAGTACTTC.

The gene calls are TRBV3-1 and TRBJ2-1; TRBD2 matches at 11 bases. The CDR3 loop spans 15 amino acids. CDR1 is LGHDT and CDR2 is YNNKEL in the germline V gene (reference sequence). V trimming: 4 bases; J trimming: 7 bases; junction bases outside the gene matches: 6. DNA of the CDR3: TGTGCCAGCAGCCGAGCCGGGACTAGCGGAAATGAGCAGTTCTTC. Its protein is CASSRAGTSGNEQFF.

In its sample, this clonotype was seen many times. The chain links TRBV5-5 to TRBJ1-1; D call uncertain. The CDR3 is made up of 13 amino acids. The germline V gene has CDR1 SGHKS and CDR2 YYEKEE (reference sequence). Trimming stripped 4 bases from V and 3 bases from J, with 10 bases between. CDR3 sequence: CASSLPVDTEAFF. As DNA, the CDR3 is TGTGCCAGCAGCCTCCCCGTGGACACTGAAGCTTTCTTT.

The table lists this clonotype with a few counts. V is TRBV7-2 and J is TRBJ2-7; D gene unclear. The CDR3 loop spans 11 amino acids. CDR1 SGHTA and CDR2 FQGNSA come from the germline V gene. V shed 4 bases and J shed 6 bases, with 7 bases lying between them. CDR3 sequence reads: CASSWRVEQYF. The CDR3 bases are TGTGCCAGCAGCTGGAGAGTCGAGCAGTACTTC.

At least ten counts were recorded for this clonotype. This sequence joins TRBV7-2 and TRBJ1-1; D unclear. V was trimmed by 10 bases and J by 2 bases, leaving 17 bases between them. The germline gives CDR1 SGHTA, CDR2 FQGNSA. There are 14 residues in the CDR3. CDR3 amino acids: CATFRRYFNTEAFF. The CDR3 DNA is TGTGCCACATTCCGCCGGTATTTCAACACTGAAGCTTTCTTT.

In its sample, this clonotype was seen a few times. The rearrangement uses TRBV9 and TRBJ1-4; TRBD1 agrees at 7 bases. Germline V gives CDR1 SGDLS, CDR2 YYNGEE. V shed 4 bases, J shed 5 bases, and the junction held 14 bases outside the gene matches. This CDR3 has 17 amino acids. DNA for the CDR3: TGTGCCAGCAGCCCGAGGACAGGCGGACGCCCAAATGAAAAACTGTTTTTT. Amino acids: CASSPRTGGRPNEKLFF.

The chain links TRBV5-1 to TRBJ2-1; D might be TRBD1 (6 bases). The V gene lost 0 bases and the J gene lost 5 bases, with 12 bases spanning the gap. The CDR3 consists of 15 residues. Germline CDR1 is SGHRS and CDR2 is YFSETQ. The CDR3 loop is CASSLEGVRDNEQFF. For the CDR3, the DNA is TGCGCCAGCAGCTTGGAGGGGGTCAGGGACAATGAGCAGTTCTTC.

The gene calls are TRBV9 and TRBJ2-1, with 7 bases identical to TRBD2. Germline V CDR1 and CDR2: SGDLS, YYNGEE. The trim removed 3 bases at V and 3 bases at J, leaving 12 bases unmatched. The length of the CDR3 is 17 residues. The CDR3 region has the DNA TGTGCCAGCAGCGCCTCAATTTCTAGCGGCATCTACAATGAGCAGTTCTTC. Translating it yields CASSASISSGIYNEQFF.